These 18 T cell receptor beta chains share one sample of origin, sequenced in a study of monozygotic twins with inflammatory bowel disease (dated by TCRdb to the late 2010s). Library creation used 5' RACE. Reads for this sample came from an Illumina HiSeq 2500. The reads were reprocessed in TCRdb, with one entry per CDR3 protein sequence and no accompanying DNA. The sample's table lists a count of hundreds of thousands of distinct CDR3 sequences. About 2.2% of the sample rests with the top ten. The sample was blood. The receptors stem from a human donor with ulcerative colitis or Crohn's disease, or a healthy co-twin of an affected twin (not recorded which).

The chain joins TRBV29-1 to TRBJ2-1; TCRdb's assignment of TRBD1 cannot be checked, as there is no DNA. The CDR3 runs 13 residues. Germline lookup yields CDR1 SQVTM and CDR2 ANQGSEA. The CDR3: CSVDGDRYNEQFF.

The chain recombines TRBV29-1 with TRBJ2-4; TCRdb's D gene call, TRBD1, goes unchecked for lack of DNA. CDR3 size: 12 residues. CDR1 and CDR2 from the germline V gene are SQVTM and ANQGSEA. CDR3: CSGQGPKNIQYF.

V gene TRBV9 combines with J gene TRBJ2-1; TCRdb designates TRBD1, a call that cannot be tested without DNA. Germline CDR1 SGDLS, CDR2 YYNGEE. The CDR3 is made up of 15 amino acids. The CDR3 spells CASSAIQGGSNEQFF.

The gene calls are TRBV20-1 and TRBJ1-5. The germline V gene encodes CDR1 DFQATT and CDR2 SNEGSKA (reference sequence). The CDR3 consists of 14 residues. CDR3: CSASGQDGNQPQHF.

The chain carries TRBV19 and TRBJ2-3; TCRdb reports TRBD2, a call that lacks DNA to check it against. The CDR3 covers 13 residues. Per the germline V gene, CDR1 is LNHDA and CDR2 is SQIVND (reference sequence). The chain's CDR3 is CATLDPFTDTQYF.

The V and J genes are TRBV7-9 and TRBJ1-2; the TCRdb D gene call, TRBD1, has no DNA to confirm it. The CDR3 runs to 13 residues. The V gene's germline CDR1 is SEHNR and CDR2 FQNEAQ (reference sequence). The CDR3: CANSLSQGPGYTF.

This chain links TRBV24-1 with TRBJ2-7; TCRdb gives TRBD1 as the D gene, but with no DNA this cannot be confirmed. Germline V lookup: CDR1 KGHDR, CDR2 SFDVKD. The CDR3 is 15 residues long. CDR3 amino acids: CATSDPTGTGGEQYF.

The chain combines TRBV12-3 or TRBV12-4 with TRBJ2-1; TCRdb gives TRBD2 as the D gene, but with no DNA this cannot be confirmed. The CDR3 is 15 amino acids. CDR3 in amino acids: CASSFRGTRIIEQFF.

The rearrangement joins TRBV6-1 to TRBJ1-5. This CDR3 has 15 amino acids. Germline CDR1 and CDR2: MNHNS and SASEGT. This CDR3 reads CASSALGQGNQPQHF.

The chain combines TRBV7-2 with TRBJ1-3. The germline gives CDR1 SGHTA, CDR2 FQGNSA. This CDR3 is built from 13 residues. The CDR3: CASSRSYGNTIYF.

V usage is TRBV12-3 or TRBV12-4 and J usage is TRBJ2-1; the TCRdb call, TRBD1, lacks DNA for checking. The CDR3 consists of 16 residues. This CDR3 reads CASEGGMDGGLNEQFF.

CDR3 in amino acids: CASSPLPGSSSYNEQFF. The rearrangement links TRBV3-1 to TRBJ2-1; the D call from TCRdb, TRBD1, cannot be confirmed without DNA. CDR1 and CDR2 from the germline V gene are LGHDT and YNNKEL (reference sequence). The CDR3 contains 17 residues.

The gene calls are TRBV29-1 and TRBJ1-1; TCRdb outputs TRBD1, but without DNA this stays unchecked. CDR3 length: 14 amino acids. Germline CDR1 and CDR2: SQVTM and ANQGSEA. The CDR3 is CSVEQGAGGFEAFF.

The V gene is TRBV5-1, the J gene TRBJ1-2. CDR1 is SGHRS, CDR2 YFSETQ, per germline. This CDR3 has 13 amino acids. CDR3 sequence: CASSLTGVYGYTF.

The rearrangement links TRBV20-1 to TRBJ2-3; TCRdb picks TRBD1, but there is no DNA to check that call. The CDR3 runs to 15 residues. The germline V gene encodes CDR1 DFQATT and CDR2 SNEGSKA (reference sequence). CDR3 sequence: CSARDATGRGDTQYF.

This chain joins TRBV5-6 and TRBJ2-5; TCRdb names TRBD1, which stays unverified in the absence of DNA. Germline-derived CDR1 and CDR2 are SGHDT and YYEEEE. CDR3 size: 15 residues. CDR3 sequence reads: CASSFGAGMEETQYF.

V is TRBV7-2 and J is TRBJ1-6; no DNA is available, so the TRBD1 call from TCRdb remains unchecked. The CDR3 loop spans 15 amino acids. Germline CDR1 SGHTA, CDR2 FQGNSA. The CDR3 here is CASSLTLGGNSPLHF. Together with reference TRBV7-2 and TRBJ1-6, the CDR3 gives the full variable domain: GAGVSQSPSNKVTEKGKDVELRCDPISGHTALYWYRQSLGQGLEFLIYFQGNSAPDKSGLPSDRFSAERTGGSVSTLTIQRTQQEDSAVYLCASSLTLGGNSPLHFGNGTRLTVT.

V is TRBV5-1 and J is TRBJ1-1. Germline CDR1 is SGHRS and CDR2 is YFSETQ. The CDR3 length is 17 residues. The CDR3 region is CASSLAVDNGPNTEAFF.